The following is a TCR beta chain sequence with its context. Its antigen is currently unknown. This specimen comes from a study of T cell responses to AZD1222 COVID-19 vaccine. In the study overall: Pooled together were second doses at about 4 or about 12 weeks.

The method was immunoSEQ multiplex PCR; TCRdb's version includes in-frame clones alone and lacks a portion of them. Among around 130,000 clones listed, roughly 84% were seen once. Overall study results and limits: The repertoires were collected only after the peak T cell response.

The V end was cut by 2 bases, the J end by 6 bases, with 13 bases between. The CDR3 has 14 amino acids. Per the germline V gene, CDR1 is MNHEY and CDR2 is SVGAGI. The chain has TRBV6-5 and TRBJ1-1; perhaps TRBD1 as D (5 bases). The input for sequencing was peripheral blood, taken on day 0 of AZD1222 vaccination. The receptor comes from an adult in good health. As DNA, the CDR3 is TGTGCCAGCAGTTACAGGGGTGGGGACCCTGAAGCTTTCTTT. Its translation is CASSYRGGDPEAFF.